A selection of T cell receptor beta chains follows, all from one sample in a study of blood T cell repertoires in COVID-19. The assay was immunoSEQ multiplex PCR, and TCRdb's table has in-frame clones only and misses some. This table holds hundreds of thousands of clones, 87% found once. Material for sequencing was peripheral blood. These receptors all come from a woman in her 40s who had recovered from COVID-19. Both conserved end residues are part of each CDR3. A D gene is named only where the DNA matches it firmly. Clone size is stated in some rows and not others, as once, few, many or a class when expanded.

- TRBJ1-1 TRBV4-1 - CASSPAGANTEAFF TGCGCCAGCAGCCCGGCAGGGGCGAACACTGAAGCTTTCTTT
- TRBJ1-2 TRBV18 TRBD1 CASSPVEWTGISPDNYTF TGTGCCAGCTCACCAGTCGAGTGGACAGGGATCTCCCCCGATAATTACACCTTC
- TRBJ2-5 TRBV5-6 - CASSSTGRFNQETQYF TGTGCCAGCAGCTCGACAGGGAGGTTTAACCAAGAGACCCAGTACTTC
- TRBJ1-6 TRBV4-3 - CASSQSTGTYNSPLHF TGCGCCAGCAGCCAATCAACAGGCACCTATAATTCACCCCTCCACTTT
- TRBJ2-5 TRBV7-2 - CASSLVSQGGPLFQRTQYF TGTGCCAGCAGCTTAGTATCCCAGGGTGGGCCGCTTTTTCAGAGAACCCAGTACTTC
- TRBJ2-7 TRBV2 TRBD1 CASNKQGTYEQYF TGTGCCAGCAATAAACAGGGGACCTACGAGCAGTACTTC
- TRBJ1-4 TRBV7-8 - CASGLRGATNEKLFF TGTGCCAGCGGTCTAAGGGGTGCAACTAATGAAAAACTGTTTTTT
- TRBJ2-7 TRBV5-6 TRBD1 CASCRDRAYEQYF TGTGCCAGCTGCCGGGACAGGGCCTACGAGCAGTACTTC
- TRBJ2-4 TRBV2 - CASSGTSRIAKNIQYF TGTGCCAGCAGTGGGACTTCCCGGATAGCCAAAAACATTCAGTACTTC
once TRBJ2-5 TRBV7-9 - CASKTGLQETQYF TGTGCCAGCAAAACAGGGCTCCAGGAGACCCAGTACTTC
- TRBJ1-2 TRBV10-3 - CAISESRVAAGRPYGYTF TGTGCCATCAGTGAGTCCCGTGTGGCCGCGGGCAGGCCGTATGGCTACACCTTC
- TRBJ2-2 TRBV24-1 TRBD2 CATESSGVSGTGELFF TGTGCCACCGAATCTAGCGGGGTTTCGGGTACCGGGGAGCTGTTTTTT
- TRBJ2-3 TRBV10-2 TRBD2 CASSDGIAGVRDTQYF TGCGCCAGCAGTGACGGGATAGCGGGGGTAAGGGATACGCAGTATTTT
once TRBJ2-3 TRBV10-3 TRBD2 CAISESGGRADTQYF TGTGCCATCAGTGAGTCTGGAGGGAGGGCAGATACGCAGTATTTT
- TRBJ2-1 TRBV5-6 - CASSLGGTLYNEQFF TGTGCCAGCAGCTTGGGCGGGACCCTCTACAATGAGCAGTTCTTC
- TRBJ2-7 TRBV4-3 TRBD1 CASSQAPPGQGYEQYF TGCGCCAGCAGCCAAGCCCCTCCCGGACAGGGGTACGAGCAGTACTTC
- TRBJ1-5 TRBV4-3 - CASSQSVYQPQHF TGCGCCAGCAGCCAATCAGTATATCAGCCCCAGCATTTT
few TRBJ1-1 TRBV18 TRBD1 CASSPTSQGVGTEAFF TGTGCCAGCTCACCGACCTCTCAGGGGGTTGGGACTGAAGCTTTCTTT